What follows describes a single TCR beta chain. A much bigger clone sits one base away, suggesting this may be a read error. The CDR3 runs 19 residues. CDR1 and CDR2 (germline): LNHDA, SQIVND (reference sequence). Amplification targeted the TCR beta CDR3 regions, with RNA transcripts as the source material. Following a first-round RT-PCR that used HTBI primers, a second-round multiplex PCR was carried out. TCRdb reanalysed the multiplex PCR reads using MiXCR and keeps one entry per CDR3 protein. The sample lists about 1.1 million distinct CDR3 sequences, less than 45% occurring once. These data originate in a study of Graves' ophthalmopathy and Graves' hyperthyroidism.

This sequence joins TRBV19 and TRBJ2-6, with D possibly matching TRBD1 (6 bases). The clonotype was recovered from an adult man with Graves' hyperthyroidism. Specimen: peripheral blood or thyroid tissue (not recorded which). The CDR3 reads CASSLPSQGLGSGANALTF. The CDR3 DNA is TGTGCCAGTAGCCTTCCCTCTCAGGGGCTGGGCTCTGGGGCCAACGCCCTGACTTTC.